The 4 T cell receptor beta chains below were found in one sample sequenced in a study of beta chain features in type 1 diabetes. Isolated RNA was reverse transcribed in full, so expressed TCRB transcripts were sequenced. Method: immunoSEQ multiplex PCR; TCRdb's copy keeps in-frame clones and lacks some. The repertoire holds 810,000 or so clones, with around a sixth as singletons. Input material: naive CD4+ T cells from blood. The receptors come from a woman aged 18-29 years in good health.

There are a few counts of this clone. This chain connects TRBV5-1 to TRBJ2-7; D could derive from TRBD1 or TRBD2 (5 bases each). Trimming removed 3 bases at V and 1 base at J, with 14 bases between. CDR3 length equals 15 residues. Germline V CDR1 and CDR2: SGHRS, YFSETQ. CDR3 sequence reads: CASSSGRLPSYEQYF. For the CDR3, the DNA is TGCGCCAGCAGCTCGGGACGGCTCCCTTCCTACGAGCAGTACTTC.

In this sample, this clone turned up once. This rearrangement joins TRBV5-1 to TRBJ2-7; 7 bases are shared with TRBD1. Germline V lookup: CDR1 SGHRS, CDR2 YFSETQ. This CDR3 spans 12 amino acids. With 4 bases clipped from V and 5 bases from J, the junction kept 3 bases outside the gene matches. Here the CDR3 DNA reads TGCGCCAGCAGCGTAACAGGGGACGAGCAGTACTTC. It encodes CASSVTGDEQYF.

This clone was counted a few times. The chain carries TRBV2 and TRBJ2-7; 7 bases map to TRBD1. CDR1 is SNHLY and CDR2 is FYNNEI in the germline V gene. Germline trimming cut 5 bases from V and 2 bases from J; bases unmatched to any gene: 9. The CDR3 contains 15 residues. CDR3: CASSRDRVQTYEQYF. In DNA form, the CDR3 reads TGTGCCAGCAGTCGCGACAGGGTGCAAACCTACGAGCAGTACTTC.

This clone occurred a few times. The chain couples TRBV28 to TRBJ1-2, with D hard to call. Germline V gene sequence: CDR1 MDHEN, CDR2 SYDVKM. The CDR3 is made up of 12 amino acids. The germline V and J ends were trimmed by 10 bases and 7 bases, with 16 bases remaining between them. DNA of the CDR3: TGTGCCACCGCATACATGAAGACTGGCTACACCTTC. Its protein is CATAYMKTGYTF.